These T cell receptor beta chains were read from a single sample in a study of T cell repertoires in ileal Crohn's disease. Only in-frame clones appear in the TCRdb table, and some are missing; sequencing was by immunoSEQ multiplex PCR. The sample contains about 12,000 clones, 82% of which appear only once. Source material: ileal tissue. All receptors come from an adult with Crohn's disease. The CDR3 runs from the conserved cysteine through the conserved F or W. Each record gives: CDR3 length, V gene, J gene, D gene, clone size, CDR3 DNA, CDR3 protein. D genes are given only for firm matches. Clone size is not always given. Where it is, it says once, few, many or a class for expanded clones.

>13|TRBV18|TRBJ1-2|-|-
TGTGCCAGCTCACAGGGGGTAGACTATGGCTACACCTTC
CASSQGVDYGYTF
>16|TRBV9|TRBJ2-1|TRBD2|-
TGTGCCAGCAGCTTAACCGGGACTAGCGACTACAATGAGCAGTTCTTC
CASSLTGTSDYNEQFF
>13|TRBV29-1|TRBJ2-3|-|-
TGCAGCGCGAGACTACATACCCAAGATACGCAGTATTTT
CSARLHTQDTQYF
>14|TRBV5-5|TRBJ2-7|-|-
TGTGCCAGCAGCTCCCATCAGGGGAATAGGGAGCAGTACTTC
CASSSHQGNREQYF
>16|TRBV10-2|TRBJ1-6|TRBD1|-
TGCGCCAGCAGTGAGTCCGGGACAGGAGGTAATTCACCCCTCCACTTT
CASSESGTGGNSPLHF
>13|TRBV30|TRBJ1-5|-|-
TGTGCCTGGAACAGGGATAGCAATCAGCCCCAGCATTTT
CAWNRDSNQPQHF
>13|TRBV9|TRBJ2-2|-|-
TGTGCCAGCGGCGCAGACTACACCGGGGAGCTGTTTTTT
CASGADYTGELFF
>14|TRBV6-6|TRBJ2-3|TRBD2|-
TGTGCCAGCAGTCGTGGACTAGACTCAGATACGCAGTATTTT
CASSRGLDSDTQYF
>15|TRBV7-9|TRBJ1-4|-|-
TGTGCCAGCAGCCGGGACATTGCAACTAATGAAAAACTGTTTTTT
CASSRDIATNEKLFF
>13|TRBV7-3|TRBJ1-5|-|-
TGTGCCAGCAGCTTACAGGTGGATCAGCCCCAGCATTTT
CASSLQVDQPQHF
>15|TRBV5-1|TRBJ1-1|-|-
TGCGCCAGCAGCTTGTCCCCCAGGGGAGAGACTGAAGCTTTCTTT
CASSLSPRGETEAFF
>15|TRBV5-6|TRBJ2-5|-|once
TGTGCCAGCAGCTTGAGGGTGGCTAGCAGGGAGACCCAGTACTTC
CASSLRVASRETQYF
>17|TRBV7-9|TRBJ2-2|TRBD2|-
TGTGCCAGCAGCACTTCCCGGCGTAGCGGGAGGGTCGGGGAGCTGTTTTTT
CASSTSRRSGRVGELFF
>13|TRBV5-1|TRBJ2-3|-|-
TGCGCCAGCAGCCCCTTTTTGAGTGATACGCAGTATTTT
CASSPFLSDTQYF
>15|TRBV30|TRBJ2-2|TRBD2|few
TGTGCCTGGAGTGTGGGGGGGAGGACCACCGGGGAGCTGTTTTTT
CAWSVGGRTTGELFF
>15|TRBV29-1|TRBJ2-7|TRBD2|-
TGCAGCGTTGTCCTCTGGGAGGGTGCCTCCTACGAGCAGTACTTC
CSVVLWEGASYEQYF
>14|TRBV19|TRBJ1-1|-|-
TGTGCCACCCAACCAGACAGGCGTGACACTGAAGCTTTCTTT
CATQPDRRDTEAFF
>13|TRBV6-5|TRBJ1-1|TRBD1|-
TGTGCCAGCAGTAGGTCAGGGGGCACTGAAGCTTTCTTT
CASSRSGGTEAFF